The rows below give T cell receptor beta chains drawn from one sample of a study of shared clonotypes between healthy human individuals. Using immunoSEQ multiplex PCR, the repertoire was profiled, and TCRdb retains in-frame clones only, with some absent. The sample records around 500,000 clones, around 80% being singletons. The sequencing sample was made of PBMCs. These receptors all come from a woman between 35 and 50 years old in good health. Some clones in this sample may be carry-over from other donors' samples. The CDR3 runs from the conserved cysteine through the conserved F or W. The order of the fields is J gene, V gene, CDR3 protein.

TRBJ2-1 TRBV7-8 CASSLARTSGSSYNEQFF
TRBJ2-5 TRBV5-4 CASSLFVGLAEQETQYF
TRBJ2-7 TRBV6-5 CARGDQGHSGHEQYF
TRBJ2-5 TRBV28 CASSYSGQGQETQYF
TRBJ2-2 TRBV5-3 CARSLEGWDSLNTGELFF
TRBJ2-7 TRBV30 CAWSPMDRMYF
TRBJ2-2 TRBV6-1 CASSDDRANTGELFF
TRBJ2-7 TRBV6-5 CATKRSSYEQYF
TRBJ2-7 TRBV10-3 CAISESDRGSSYEQYF
TRBJ1-2 TRBV19 CASSIYHGYTF
TRBJ2-7 TRBV25-1 CASSEGGKQYF
TRBJ2-1 TRBV19 CASSMKVAGGFEQFF
TRBJ2-7 TRBV28 CASSFRGGQYF
TRBJ2-1 TRBV6-1 CASRGTVGWQFF
TRBJ2-3 TRBV29-1 CSARTSGITPQSADTQYF
TRBJ2-6 TRBV5-4 CASSSADRPAGGANVLTF
TRBJ2-7 TRBV7-2 CASSLEGRDLGVYEQYF
TRBJ2-1 TRBV18 CASSPGGSSYNEQFF
TRBJ1-3 TRBV7-2 CASSPGGQWGNTIYF
TRBJ2-2 TRBV7-3 CASSFDPNTGELFF
TRBJ1-3 TRBV6-1 CASNRVTSGNTIYF
TRBJ1-2 TRBV7-9 CASSLAVGLGYGYTF